This TCR beta chain is from a study of vaccination effects on CD4 cells after COVID-19. Some clones are missing from TCRdb's copy, which holds only in-frame ones; the method was immunoSEQ multiplex PCR. This table has fewer than 40,000 clones, roughly 74% appearing once. CD4+ T cell isolation took place after more than eight days of culture. Everyone in the study got two shots of either the BNT162b2 or mRNA-1273 vaccine. The CDR3 has 13 amino acids. Germline V gives CDR1 LGHNA, CDR2 YSLEER. V lost 1 base and J 11 bases, leaving 14 bases between the germline ends. With respect to this clone: Its target is unknown.

The receptor's source is a human donor who received a COVID-19 vaccine. The sample here was CD4+ T cells from PBMCs cultured without peptide, taken after COVID-19 vaccination. This chain links TRBV4-3 with TRBJ1-1; possible D gene TRBD1, 6 bases. The CDR3 DNA reads as TGCGCCAGCAGCCAAGCGAGGGGGGGTCGGGCTTTCTTT. This encodes CASSQARGGRAFF.